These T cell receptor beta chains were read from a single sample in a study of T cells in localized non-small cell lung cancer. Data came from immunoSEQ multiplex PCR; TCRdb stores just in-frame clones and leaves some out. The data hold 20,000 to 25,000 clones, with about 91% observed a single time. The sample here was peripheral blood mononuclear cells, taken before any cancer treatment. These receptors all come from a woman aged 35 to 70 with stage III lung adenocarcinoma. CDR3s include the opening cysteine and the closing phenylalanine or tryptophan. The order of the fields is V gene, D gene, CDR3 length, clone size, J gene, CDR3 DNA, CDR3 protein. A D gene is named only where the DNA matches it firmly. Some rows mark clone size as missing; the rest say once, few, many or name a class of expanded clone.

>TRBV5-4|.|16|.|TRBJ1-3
TGTGCCAGCAGCTTGGATTTTGGGGTCTCTGGAAACACCATATATTTT
CASSLDFGVSGNTIYF
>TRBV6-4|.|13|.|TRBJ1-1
TGTGCCAGCAGCGCCGGACAGAACACTGAAGCTTTCTTT
CASSAGQNTEAFF
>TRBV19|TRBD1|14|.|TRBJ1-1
TGTGCCAGTAGGTCGGGACAGAAGAACACTGAAGCTTTCTTT
CASRSGQKNTEAFF
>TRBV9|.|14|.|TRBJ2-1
TGTGCCAGCAGCGTGGGCACGCTCGGGGGTGAGCAGTTCTTC
CASSVGTLGGEQFF
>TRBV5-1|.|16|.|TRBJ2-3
TGCGCCAGCAAGGCGGCCCTGGGTTCGAGCACAGATACGCAGTATTTT
CASKAALGSSTDTQYF
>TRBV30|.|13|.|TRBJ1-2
TGTGCCTGGAGTTACAGGGTTGACTATGGCTACACCTTC
CAWSYRVDYGYTF
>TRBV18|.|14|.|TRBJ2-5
TGTGCCAGCTCACAAAGACAGATCCAAGAGACCCAGTACTTC
CASSQRQIQETQYF
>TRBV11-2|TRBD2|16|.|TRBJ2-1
TGTGCCAGCAGCTTACTAGCGGGAGGCTCCTACAATGAGCAGTTCTTC
CASSLLAGGSYNEQFF
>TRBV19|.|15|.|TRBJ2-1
TGTGCCAGTAGGGCACAGGGAGGCGGGAACAATGAGCAGTTCTTC
CASRAQGGGNNEQFF
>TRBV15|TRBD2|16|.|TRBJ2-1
TGTGCCACCAGCAGGACAAGCGGGGAAAAGTACAATGAGCAGTTCTTC
CATSRTSGEKYNEQFF
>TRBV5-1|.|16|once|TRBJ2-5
TGCGCCAGCAGCTTGGCTCCGAGCCCTGTGACCGAGACCCAGTACTTC
CASSLAPSPVTETQYF
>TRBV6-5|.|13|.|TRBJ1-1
TGTGCCAGCAGTTACGCGAGGGGGACTGAAGCTTTCTTT
CASSYARGTEAFF
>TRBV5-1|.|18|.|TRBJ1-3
TGCGCCAGCAGCCCCAAGGGGGGTCGGACTAGCTCTGGAAACACCATATATTTT
CASSPKGGRTSSGNTIYF
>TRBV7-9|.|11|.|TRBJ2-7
TGTGCCAGCAGCCCAGGGGCCGAGCAGTACTTC
CASSPGAEQYF
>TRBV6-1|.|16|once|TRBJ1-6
TGTGCCAGCAGTGAAGGGACGGCCCTCTATAATTCACCCCTCCACTTT
CASSEGTALYNSPLHF
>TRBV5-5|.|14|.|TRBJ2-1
TGTGCCAGCCGTACCGGGACTCGGCAGGATGAGCAGTTCTTC
CASRTGTRQDEQFF
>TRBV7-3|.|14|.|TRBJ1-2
TGTGCCAGCAGCCCCACCCGGGACTCGAGGGACTACACCTTC
CASSPTRDSRDYTF
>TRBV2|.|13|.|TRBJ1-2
TGTGCCAGCAGTGGCCTGGGTGCCTATGGCTACACCTTC
CASSGLGAYGYTF
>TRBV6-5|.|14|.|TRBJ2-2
TGTGCCAGCAGTTACGGGGGGCGAGCCGGGGAGCTGTTTTTT
CASSYGGRAGELFF
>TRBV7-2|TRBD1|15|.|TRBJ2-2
TGTGCCAGCAGCCCGGACAGGGGGATAGGAGGGGAGCTGTTTTTT
CASSPDRGIGGELFF
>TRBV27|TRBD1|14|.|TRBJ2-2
TGTGCCAGCACCAAGGGCAGGGGGCGCGGGGAGCTGTTTTTT
CASTKGRGRGELFF
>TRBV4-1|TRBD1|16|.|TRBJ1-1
TGCGCCAGCAGCCAAAGCTACGGGACAGGGGACACTGAAGCTTTCTTT
CASSQSYGTGDTEAFF
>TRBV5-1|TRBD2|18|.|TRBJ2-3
TGCGCCAGCAGCTGGGGGACTAGCGGGAGTGGTCTCACAGATACGCAGTATTTT
CASSWGTSGSGLTDTQYF
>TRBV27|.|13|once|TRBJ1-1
TGTGCCAGCAGTTCAAATAGGGGTTTCGGAGCTTTCTTT
CASSSNRGFGAFF
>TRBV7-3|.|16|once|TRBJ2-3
TGTGCCAGCAGCTTAACGGAGGGTAGCAGGGGGGATACGCAGTATTTT
CASSLTEGSRGDTQYF
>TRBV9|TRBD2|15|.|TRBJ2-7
TGTGCCAGCAGCTTGGGGACTAGCAAGCTCCACGAGCAGTACTTC
CASSLGTSKLHEQYF
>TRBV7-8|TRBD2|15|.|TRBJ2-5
TGTGCCAGCAGCTTGGTCCGGGGGGGCCAAGAGACCCAGTACTTC
CASSLVRGGQETQYF
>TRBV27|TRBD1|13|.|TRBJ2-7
TGTGCCAGCAGCGGACAGGGGACGTACGAGCAGTACTTC
CASSGQGTYEQYF
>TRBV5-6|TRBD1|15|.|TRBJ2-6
TGTGCCAGCAGCCCCAGGGGGACCGGGGCCAACGTCCTGACTTTC
CASSPRGTGANVLTF
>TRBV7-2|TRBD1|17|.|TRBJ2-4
TGTGCCAGCAGCCTATTAGTGGCGACCGGGACAGTAAACATTCAGTACTTC
CASSLLVATGTVNIQYF
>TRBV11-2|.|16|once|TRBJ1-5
TGTGCCAGCAGCACTCAAGACAGCCATAGCAATCAGCCCCAGCATTTT
CASSTQDSHSNQPQHF